This T cell receptor beta chain stems from a study of blood T cell repertoires in COVID-19. The assay was immunoSEQ multiplex PCR, and TCRdb's table has in-frame clones only and misses some. Of approximately 240,000 clones listed, around 87% are singletons. Participant-reported clinical history was the basis for cohort assignment. Germline loops: CDR1 SEHNR, CDR2 FQNEAQ (reference sequence). The V gene end was trimmed by 5 bases and the J gene end by 6 bases; junction bases not matched to a gene: 9. CDR3 size: 14 residues. This sequence joins TRBV7-9 and TRBJ2-7, with 8 positions matching TRBD1. The sequenced sample was PBMCs or T cells enriched from blood (not recorded which). This receptor was taken from a woman under 40 with acute COVID-19. CDR3 nucleotides: TGTGCCAGCAGCCATAATGGACAGGGCGGCGAGCAGTACTTC. This gives the protein CASSHNGQGGEQYF. The complete variable domain, with remaining parts taken from reference TRBV7-9 and TRBJ2-7, reads DTGVSQNPRHKITKRGQNVTFRCDPISEHNRLYWYRQTLGQGPEFLTYFQNEAQLEKSRLLSDRFSAERPKGSFSTLEIQRTEQGDSAMYLCASSHNGQGGEQYFGPGTRLTVT.